Reported below is one TCR beta chain. Its binding antigen is unknown. For sequencing, a NextSeq 550 was employed. The Human TCR Profiling Kit (MiLaboratory) was used to prepare UMI-labeled 5' RACE TRB cDNA libraries. cDNA synthesis used the entire amount of extracted RNA, and PCR amplification then used the entire amount of cDNA produced. Libraries were prepared in parallel with an identical number of PCR cycles. The paper's processing steps were these. About 50,000 +/- 10,000 unique UMI-labeled TRB cDNA molecules per library were extracted with MIGEC and MiXCR, with at least two reads per UMI required. On average, 40,000 +/- 10,000 functional in-frame TRB CDR3 nucleotide clonotypes lacking stop codons were found per library. After each sample was downsampled to 5000 UMI-labeled TRB molecules, VDJtools was used to calculate diversity metrics such as normalized Shannon-Wiener and Chao1. Clonotype-size-weighted physicochemical properties of the central five CDR3 residues (interaction energy, strength, volume and Kidera factor 4) were computed in VDJtools. Each entry corresponds to one CDR3 protein sequence from reads that TCRdb reprocessed, and DNA is not given. The V and J calls and clone size come from TCRdb's table, not from the authors' own analysis. This sample's records show 150,000 to 170,000 distinct CDR3 sequences. Jointly, the top ten make up less than 0.55% of the sample.

The data are from a study of CXCR3-negative and CXCR3-positive naive CD8 T cells (dated by TCRdb to about 2019). Notes on the research overall: In total, 130 million to 150 million TRB reads were obtained, or roughly 1.5 +/- 0.3 million reads per library. The diversity and physicochemical repertoire analyses included around 10 donors pooled from two independent experiments. For the TRBV-TRBJ cluster analysis, the naive subsets came from about five donors, while the memory cells came from 3 donors.

For every CD8+ T cell subset, approximately 300,000 cells were flow-sorted straight into RLT lysis buffer, and each subset was sorted in triplicate. To keep memory contaminants out, a stringent definition of naive CD8+ T cells was applied: CD45RO-CCR7+CD27+CD95-. Standard density gradient centrifugation was used to isolate peripheral blood mononuclear cells from buffy coats. A FACSAria III was used to flow-sort naive CXCR3-negative and CXCR3-positive CD8+ T cells. Total RNA was extracted from sorted cells with an RNeasy Mini Kit. Study-wide conclusions, independent of this receptor: Freshly isolated PBMCs were used for most assays because CXCR3 expression went down partially after cryopreservation. Because surface CD5, which is linked to self-reactivity in mice, was comparable between the naive subsets, TCR interaction strength was also inferred from the physicochemical properties of TRB CDR3s. Repertoire diversity was comparably high in both naive subsets but much lower in memory CD8+ T cells. TRB CDR3s from CXCR3-positive naive cells showed higher hydrophobicity (lower Kidera factor 4), lower energy, and higher strength and volume indices than CXCR3-negative naive cells. Within the same donor, TRBV-TRBJ usage looked similar between naive CXCR3-negative and CXCR3-positive cells, but memory cells had distinct patterns.

The material sequenced was naive CXCR3+ CD8+ T cells from blood. The label giving this sample's cell subset or site can be read as: CD45RO-CCR7+CD27+CD95- naive CD8+ T cells expressing CXCR3 (TNR3+). The receptor's source is a human donor in good health. Some clones in this sample may be carry-over from other donors' samples.

The CDR3: CASSLYRASSYEQYF. Recombination joined TRBV28 with TRBJ2-7; the TCRdb call, TRBD2, lacks DNA for checking. The germline V gene provides CDR1 MDHEN and CDR2 SYDVKM. Measured from the cysteine to the phenylalanine, the CDR3 is 15 residues long. The DNA is unrecorded.